This is a list of T cell receptor beta chains from one sample in a study of blood T cells in healthy people across ages. Each CDR3 protein gets one entry after TCRdb re-called the 5' RACE reads with MiXCR. This sample carries around 900,000 distinct CDR3 sequences, roughly 51% of them seen once, and the ten largest clones take 20% to 25%. Sequenced input: blood. These receptor sequences come from a woman between 55 and 75 years old in good health. Both conserved end residues are part of each CDR3. D genes are given only for firm matches. Only part of the rows carry a size: once, few, many, or a class if the clone is expanded.

D,J,size,V,CDR3,DNA
-,TRBJ2-7,few,TRBV29-1,CSALTGTSLEQYF,TGCAGCGCCCTAACCGGGACCTCTCTCGAGCAGTACTTC
TRBD1,TRBJ2-3,few,TRBV24-1,CATSDLRQGADTQYF,TGTGCCACCAGTGATTTGCGGCAGGGGGCAGATACGCAGTATTTT
TRBD2,TRBJ2-7,-,TRBV6-5,CASSQAGWFYEQYF,TGTGCCAGCAGTCAAGCGGGGTGGTTCTACGAGCAGTACTTC
TRBD2,TRBJ2-3,few,TRBV27,CASSLMAGADTQYF,TGTGCCAGCAGTTTGATGGCGGGAGCAGATACGCAGTATTTT
TRBD1,TRBJ1-1,-,TRBV29-1,CSVAGTGGMAFF,TGCAGCGTTGCTGGGACAGGGGGCATGGCTTTCTTT
-,TRBJ1-5,-,TRBV20-1,CSGQAGARDNQPQHF,TGCAGTGGTCAGGCAGGGGCGCGGGACAATCAGCCCCAGCATTTT
-,TRBJ2-7,-,TRBV10-3,CAISESTESYEQYF,TGTGCCATCAGTGAGTCGACCGAATCCTACGAGCAGTACTTC
TRBD2,TRBJ2-7,-,TRBV7-9,CASSPRWERESLGLHEQYF,TGTGCCAGCAGCCCCCGGTGGGAGCGGGAGTCGTTAGGGCTCCACGAGCAGTACTTC
TRBD2,TRBJ2-7,few,TRBV7-2,CASSLATSGELIYEQYF,TGTGCCAGCAGCTTAGCTACTAGCGGGGAGTTGATCTACGAGCAGTACTTC
-,TRBJ2-1,-,TRBV3-1,CASSPAAGGNEQFF,TGTGCCAGCAGCCCCGCCGCAGGGGGGAATGAGCAGTTCTTC
-,TRBJ1-1,once,TRBV7-6,CASSGVMNTEAFF,TGTGCCAGCTCGGGGGTCATGAACACTGAAGCTTTCTTT
TRBD2,TRBJ2-7,-,TRBV11-2,CASSSLRSGGHEQYF,TGTGCCAGCAGCTCCCTCCGGTCGGGAGGGCACGAGCAGTACTTC
-,TRBJ2-3,-,TRBV7-9,CASSSTSLYRPRVDTQYF,TGTGCCAGCAGCTCGACTTCCCTCTACAGGCCTAGGGTGGATACGCAGTATTTT
-,TRBJ2-7,-,TRBV29-1,CSVAGVSYEQYF,TGCAGCGTTGCGGGAGTTAGCTACGAGCAGTACTTC
TRBD2,TRBJ2-1,-,TRBV5-1,CASSLRRGLSYNEQFF,TGCGCCAGCAGCTTGCGGAGGGGACTATCCTACAATGAGCAGTTCTTC
-,TRBJ1-2,-,TRBV15,CATSRDIGPGAKGGYTF,TGTGCCACCAGCAGAGATATTGGACCAGGGGCCAAGGGCGGCTACACCTTC